This T cell receptor (beta chain) was captured in a study of blood T cell repertoires in COVID-19. Original data processing: Scientists estimated how many nucleated cells there were by amplifying reference gene primers. TCRdb's copy holds only in-frame clones and misses some; the assay was immunoSEQ multiplex PCR. For V, J and clone size, that table is used; D and trimming come from the DNA. The sample lists some 310,000 clones; 85% to 90% were seen once. The germline V gene has CDR1 SGHVS and CDR2 FNYEAQ. The CDR3 loop spans 17 amino acids. Losses at the gene ends were 1 base for V and 0 bases for J; bases not matched to a gene: 7. All enrollees were roughly 18 to 95 years old and from roughly 22 US areas. Cohorts were based on clinical histories the participants reported.

This receptor was taken from a woman in her thirties who had recovered from COVID-19. The chain is built from TRBV7-6 and TRBJ2-3; 7 nucleotides agree with TRBD1. The sequenced material came from PBMCs or T cells enriched from blood (not recorded which). CDR3 bases: TGTGCCAGCAGCTTAGTCGCAGGGGGAACTAGCACAGATACGCAGTATTTT. It yields the protein CASSLVAGGTSTDTQYF.